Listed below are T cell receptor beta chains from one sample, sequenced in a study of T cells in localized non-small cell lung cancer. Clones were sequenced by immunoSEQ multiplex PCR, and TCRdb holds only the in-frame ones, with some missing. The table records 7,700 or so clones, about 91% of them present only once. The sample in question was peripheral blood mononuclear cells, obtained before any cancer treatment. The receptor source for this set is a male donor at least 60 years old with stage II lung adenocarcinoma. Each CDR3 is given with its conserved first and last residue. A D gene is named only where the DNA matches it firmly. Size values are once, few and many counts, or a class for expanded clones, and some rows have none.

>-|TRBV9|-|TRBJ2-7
CASSRDEYEQYF
TGTGCCAGCAGCAGGGACGAATACGAGCAGTACTTC
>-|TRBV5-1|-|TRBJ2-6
CASSLKAAGTAGTGANVLTF
TGCGCCAGCAGCTTGAAGGCCGCCGGGACAGCGGGTACTGGGGCCAACGTCCTGACTTTC
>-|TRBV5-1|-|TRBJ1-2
CASSLGESGYTF
TGCGCCAGCAGCTTGGGGGAGTCAGGCTACACCTTC
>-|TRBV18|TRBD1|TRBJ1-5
CASSPAAGGDSNQPQHF
TGTGCCAGCTCACCAGCGGCAGGGGGAGATAGCAATCAGCCCCAGCATTTT
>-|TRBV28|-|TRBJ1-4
CASSLLGATNEKLFF
TGTGCCAGCAGTTTATTGGGAGCAACTAATGAAAAACTGTTTTTT
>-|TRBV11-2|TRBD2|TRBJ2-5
CASSLSGESQETQYF
TGTGCCAGCAGCTTGAGCGGGGAGTCGCAAGAGACCCAGTACTTC
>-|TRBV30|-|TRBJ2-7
CAWSHRTGRPSYEQYF
TGTGCCTGGAGCCACCGGACGGGACGACCCTCCTACGAGCAGTACTTC
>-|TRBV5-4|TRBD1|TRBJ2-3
CASSLRTGGVDTQYF
TGTGCCAGCAGCCTCCGGACAGGGGGAGTGGATACGCAGTATTTT
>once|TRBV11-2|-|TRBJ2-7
CASSVLTAGLGYEQYF
TGTGCCAGCAGCGTCCTTACCGCGGGGCTGGGGTACGAGCAGTACTTC
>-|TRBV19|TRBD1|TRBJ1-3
CATREGGSRNTIYF
TGTGCCACCCGGGAAGGGGGCTCCAGAAACACCATATATTTT
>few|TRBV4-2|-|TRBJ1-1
CASSQEAGGKAFF
TGTGCCAGCAGCCAAGAAGCGGGGGGGAAAGCTTTCTTT
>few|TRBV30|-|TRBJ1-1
CAWSVRTTEAFF
TGTGCCTGGAGTGTACGGACAACAGAAGCTTTCTTT
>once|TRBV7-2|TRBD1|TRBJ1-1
CASIDRGNTEAFF
TGTGCCAGCATCGACAGGGGGAACACTGAAGCTTTCTTT
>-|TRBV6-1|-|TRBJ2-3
CASSSQGLGDTQYF
TGTGCCAGCAGTTCCCAGGGTCTGGGGGATACGCAGTATTTT
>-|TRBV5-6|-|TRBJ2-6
CASSLRQSGANVLTF
TGTGCCAGCAGCTTGAGGCAGAGTGGGGCCAACGTCCTGACTTTC